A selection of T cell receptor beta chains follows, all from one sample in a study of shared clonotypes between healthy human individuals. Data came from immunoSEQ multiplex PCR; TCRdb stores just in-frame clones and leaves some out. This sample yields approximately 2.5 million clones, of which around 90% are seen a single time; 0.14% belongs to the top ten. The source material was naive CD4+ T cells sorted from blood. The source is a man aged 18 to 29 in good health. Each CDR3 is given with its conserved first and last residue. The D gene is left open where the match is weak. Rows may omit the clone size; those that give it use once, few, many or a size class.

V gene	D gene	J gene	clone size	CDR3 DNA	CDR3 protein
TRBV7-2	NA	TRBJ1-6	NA	TGTGCCAGCAGCCTAAAACAGGATTCACCCCTCCACTTT	CASSLKQDSPLHF
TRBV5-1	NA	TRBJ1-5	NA	TGCGCCAGCAGCTTGGGACAGGCCCCCAATCAGCCCCAGCATTTT	CASSLGQAPNQPQHF
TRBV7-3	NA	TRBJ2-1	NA	TGTGCCAGCAGCTTAGGTTCTGGGGGCCTTGAGCAGTTCTTC	CASSLGSGGLEQFF
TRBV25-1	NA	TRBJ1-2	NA	TGTGCCAGCAGTAACAGTTTTAATATGCGGGGCTACACCTTC	CASSNSFNMRGYTF
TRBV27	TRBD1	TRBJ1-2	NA	TGTGCCAGCAGTTTAAACAGGGGGGGGAGTGGCTACACCTTC	CASSLNRGGSGYTF
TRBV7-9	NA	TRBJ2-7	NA	TGTGCCAGCAGCTTAAGCACTCCGGGCTACGAGCAGTACTTC	CASSLSTPGYEQYF
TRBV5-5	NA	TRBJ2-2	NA	TGTGCCAGCAGCTTGAGGAGTCTGGCCACCGGGGAGCTGTTTTTT	CASSLRSLATGELFF
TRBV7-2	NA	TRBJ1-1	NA	TGTGCCAGCAGCTTAGGGGGATTGAACACTGAAGCTTTCTTT	CASSLGGLNTEAFF
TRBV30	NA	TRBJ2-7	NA	TGTGCCTGGAGTGTAGGGGGGGGCTCCTACGAGCAGTACTTC	CAWSVGGGSYEQYF
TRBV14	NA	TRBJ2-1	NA	TGTGCCAGCAGCCAAGGAACCGGCAAAAACCCCTACAATGAGCAGTTCTTC	CASSQGTGKNPYNEQFF
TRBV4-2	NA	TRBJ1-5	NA	TGTGCCAGCAGCCAAGAGTCCGGTAGGCAGCCCCAGCATTTT	CASSQESGRQPQHF
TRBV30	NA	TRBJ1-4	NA	TGTGCCTGGAGTGTGGGACGGTCAAATGAAAAACTGTTTTTT	CAWSVGRSNEKLFF
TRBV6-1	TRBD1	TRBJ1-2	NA	TGTGCCAGCAGTGCCGAGACAGGGCTTGGTAACTATGGCTACACCTTC	CASSAETGLGNYGYTF
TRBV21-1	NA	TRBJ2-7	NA	TGTGCCACCATGGGACAGGGGATGGGGGTTACCGAGCAGTACTTC	CATMGQGMGVTEQYF
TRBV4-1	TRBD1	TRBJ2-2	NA	TGCGCCAGCAGCCAAGTCGACAGGGCCAACACCGGGGAGCTGTTTTTT	CASSQVDRANTGELFF
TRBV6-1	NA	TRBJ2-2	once	TGTGCCAGCCTCCCGGGGGAAGTGTCGGCCGGGGAGCTGTTTTTT	CASLPGEVSAGELFF
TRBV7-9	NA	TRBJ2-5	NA	TGTGCCAGCACCTCCCTGCCGAAAGAGACCCAGTACTTC	CASTSLPKETQYF
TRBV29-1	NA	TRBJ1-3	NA	TGCAGCGTCGTGTCAAGGCCGGGGGGAAACACCATATATTTT	CSVVSRPGGNTIYF
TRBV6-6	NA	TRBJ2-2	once	TGTGCCAGCAGTTTGCAGGCGAACACCGGGGAGCTGTTTTTT	CASSLQANTGELFF
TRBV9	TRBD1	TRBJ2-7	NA	TGTGCCAGCAGCCCGGGGACAGTCAGCTCCTACGAGCAGTACTTC	CASSPGTVSSYEQYF
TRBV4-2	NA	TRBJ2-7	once	TGTGCCAGCAGCCAAGATAACAGTTTCAACGAGCAGTACTTC	CASSQDNSFNEQYF
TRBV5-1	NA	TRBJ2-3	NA	TGCGCCAGCAGCTTGTTAGCGGTGACCACAGATACGCAGTATTTT	CASSLLAVTTDTQYF
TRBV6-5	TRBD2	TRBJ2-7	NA	TGTGCCAGCAGTTACGCGTTAGCGGGGTCCTACGAGCAGTACTTC	CASSYALAGSYEQYF
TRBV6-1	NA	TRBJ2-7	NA	TGTGCCAGCTCCTCACAGGGCCAGTTCTCCTACGAGCAGTACTTC	CASSSQGQFSYEQYF
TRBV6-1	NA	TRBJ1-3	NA	TGTGCCAGCAGTGCAGACCGCCTCTCTGGAAACACCATATATTTT	CASSADRLSGNTIYF
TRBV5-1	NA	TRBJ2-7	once	TGCGCCAGCAGTGCGTACCAATCTGAGGGGCACTACGAGCAGTACTTC	CASSAYQSEGHYEQYF
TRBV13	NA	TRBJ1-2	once	TGTGCCAGCAGCGAAACCTACTACACTTCGGGATATGGCTACACCTTC	CASSETYYTSGYGYTF
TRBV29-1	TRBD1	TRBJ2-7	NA	TGCAGCGTTGGGTTCCCGGGACAGGGGGCCTACGAGCAGTACTTC	CSVGFPGQGAYEQYF
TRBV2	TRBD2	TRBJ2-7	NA	TGTGCCAGCAGTGAAGAGCCTAGCGGGGGGCCCTACGAGCAGTACTTC	CASSEEPSGGPYEQYF
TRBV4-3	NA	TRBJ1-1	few	TGCGCCAGCAGCAGCGGGACCACCCGGAACACTGAAGCTTTCTTT	CASSSGTTRNTEAFF
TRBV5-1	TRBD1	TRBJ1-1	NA	TGCGCCAGCAGCGGGGTGACAGGGGGCACTGAAGCTTTCTTT	CASSGVTGGTEAFF
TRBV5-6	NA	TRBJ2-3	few	TGTGCCAGCAGCATTGGACCGGGAGATACGCAGTATTTT	CASSIGPGDTQYF
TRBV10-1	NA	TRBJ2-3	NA	TGCGCCAGCAGTGAGTCAAGCGGGCCTGGTGCAGATACGCAGTATTTT	CASSESSGPGADTQYF
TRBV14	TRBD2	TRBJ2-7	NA	TGTGCCAGCAGCCAAGTGGGACTAGCGGGAGTATACGAGCAGTACTTC	CASSQVGLAGVYEQYF
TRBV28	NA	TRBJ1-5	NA	TGTGCCAGCAGTTCTCCCGGGCTCATCAATCAGCCCCAGCATTTT	CASSSPGLINQPQHF
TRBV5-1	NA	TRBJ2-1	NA	TGCGCCAGCAGCTTGGAGGTAGGACTCGGCTCCTACAATGAGCAGTTCTTC	CASSLEVGLGSYNEQFF
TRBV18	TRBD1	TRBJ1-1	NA	TGTGCCAGCTCACGTGACAGGGGGAACACTGAAGCTTTCTTT	CASSRDRGNTEAFF
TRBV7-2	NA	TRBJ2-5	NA	TGTGCCAGCAGTTTACGAGGGTTTGAGGAGACCCAGTACTTC	CASSLRGFEETQYF
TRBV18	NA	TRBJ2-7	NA	TGTGCCAGCTCATTATCTCAGGCGACCCACGAGCAGTACTTC	CASSLSQATHEQYF
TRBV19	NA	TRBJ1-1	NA	TGTGCCAGTAGTATAATCTCCTTGAACACTGAAGCTTTCTTT	CASSIISLNTEAFF
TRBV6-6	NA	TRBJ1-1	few	TGTGCCAGCAGCTCGAACACTGAAGCTTTCTTT	CASSSNTEAFF
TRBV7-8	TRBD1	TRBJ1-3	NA	TGTGCCAGCAGCTTAGACAGGGGAGGAAACACCATATATTTT	CASSLDRGGNTIYF
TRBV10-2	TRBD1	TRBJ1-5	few	TGCGCCAGCTCTTGGGGACAGGGGGTCAATCAGCCCCAGCATTTT	CASSWGQGVNQPQHF
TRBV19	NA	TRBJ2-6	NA	TGTGCCAGTAGTATAGGGCCAGGCGGCCTCTCCTCTGGGGCCAACGTCCTGACTTTC	CASSIGPGGLSSGANVLTF
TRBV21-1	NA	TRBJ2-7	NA	TGTGCCAGCAGGGGACTAGCGGGAGGGCCTGACGAGCAGTACTTC	CASRGLAGGPDEQYF
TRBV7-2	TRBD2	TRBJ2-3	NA	TGTGCCAGCAGCACCTCCGGGACTAGCGGCACGCAGTATTTT	CASSTSGTSGTQYF
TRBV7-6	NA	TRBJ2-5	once	TGTGCCAGCAGCCCCGGTGCTTCGAACAGAGAGACCCAGTACTTC	CASSPGASNRETQYF
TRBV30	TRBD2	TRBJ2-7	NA	TGTGCCTGGAACCGGGAGGGATCCTACGAGCAGTACTTC	CAWNREGSYEQYF
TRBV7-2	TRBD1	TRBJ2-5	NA	TGTGCCAGCAGCCAGGGACAGCCTTTTCAAGAGACCCAGTACTTC	CASSQGQPFQETQYF
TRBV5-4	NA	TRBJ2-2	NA	TGTGCCAGCAGCGTTATTGGTGTCACGAACACCGGGGAGCTGTTTTTT	CASSVIGVTNTGELFF